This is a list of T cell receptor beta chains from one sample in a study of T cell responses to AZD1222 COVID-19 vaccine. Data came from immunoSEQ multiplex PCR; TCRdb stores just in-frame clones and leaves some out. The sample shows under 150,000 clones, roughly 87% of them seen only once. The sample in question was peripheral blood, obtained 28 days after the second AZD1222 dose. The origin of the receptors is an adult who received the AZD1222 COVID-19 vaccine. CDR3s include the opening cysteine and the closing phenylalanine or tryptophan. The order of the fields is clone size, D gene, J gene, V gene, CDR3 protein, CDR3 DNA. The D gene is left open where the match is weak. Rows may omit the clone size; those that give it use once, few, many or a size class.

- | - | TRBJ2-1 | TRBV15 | CATSREKLSSYNEQFF | TGTGCCACCAGCAGAGAGAAACTCAGCTCCTACAATGAGCAGTTCTTC
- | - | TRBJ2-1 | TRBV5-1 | CASSFPATTGNEQFF | TGCGCCAGCAGCTTCCCAGCGACAACCGGGAATGAGCAGTTCTTC
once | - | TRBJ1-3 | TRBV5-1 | CASRPTYSGNTIYF | TGCGCCAGCAGGCCGACATACTCTGGAAACACCATATATTTT
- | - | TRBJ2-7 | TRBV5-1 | CASSFERSSGQYF | TGCGCCAGCAGCTTTGAGAGGTCAAGTGGGCAGTACTTC
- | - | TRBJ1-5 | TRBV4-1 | CASQPRGRGGGQPQHF | TGCGCCAGTCAGCCAAGAGGCAGGGGAGGCGGTCAGCCCCAGCATTTT
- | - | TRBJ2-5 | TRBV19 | CATRRSSGKETQYF | TGTGCCACCAGGAGGTCGTCTGGGAAAGAGACCCAGTACTTC
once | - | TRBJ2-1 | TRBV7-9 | CASSFNSHNEQFF | TGTGCCAGCAGCTTCAACAGCCACAATGAGCAGTTCTTC
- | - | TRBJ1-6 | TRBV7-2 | CASSPGPSPPTLHF | TGTGCCAGCAGCCCGGGACCGAGTCCGCCCACCCTCCACTTT
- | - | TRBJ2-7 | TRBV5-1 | CASSLEDGAYEQYF | TGCGCCAGCAGCTTGGAGGACGGAGCCTACGAGCAGTACTTC
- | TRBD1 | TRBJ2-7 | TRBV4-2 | CASSQGDSKHYEQYF | TGTGCCAGCAGCCAAGGGGACAGCAAACACTACGAGCAGTACTTC
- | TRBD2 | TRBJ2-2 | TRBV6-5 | CASRRGTTLTGELFF | TGTGCCAGCAGACGCGGGACTACCTTAACCGGGGAGCTGTTTTTT
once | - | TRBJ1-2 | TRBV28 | CASSLDQGLRIGYTF | TGTGCCAGCAGCCTAGATCAGGGCCTCAGGATCGGCTACACCTTC
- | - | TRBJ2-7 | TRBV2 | CASTPGRDYEQYF | TGTGCCAGCACTCCCGGTCGGGACTACGAGCAGTACTTC
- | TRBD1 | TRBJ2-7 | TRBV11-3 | CASSLEVGGTGLEQYF | TGTGCCAGCAGCTTAGAAGTTGGCGGGACAGGTCTCGAGCAGTACTTC
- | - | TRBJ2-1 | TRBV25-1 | CASSESPQDNEQFF | TGTGCCAGCAGTGAATCCCCCCAAGACAATGAGCAGTTCTTC
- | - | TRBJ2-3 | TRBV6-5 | CASRRGSTDTQYF | TGTGCCAGCAGACGGGGGAGCACAGATACGCAGTATTTT
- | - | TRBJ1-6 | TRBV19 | CASSRAGVNSPLHF | TGTGCCAGTTCGAGGGCAGGGGTAAATTCACCCCTCCACTTT
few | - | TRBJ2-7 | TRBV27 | CASSFSRGSYEQYF | TGTGCCAGCAGTTTCAGCAGGGGTTCCTACGAGCAGTACTTC
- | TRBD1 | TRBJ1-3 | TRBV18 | CASSPSGTGIGNTIYF | TGTGCCAGCTCACCATCCGGGACAGGGATCGGAAACACCATATATTTT
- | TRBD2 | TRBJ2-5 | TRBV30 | CAWRAGEETQYF | TGTGCCTGGAGGGCGGGGGAAGAGACCCAGTACTTC